One and the same sample provided the 11 T cell receptor beta chains below, sequenced in a study of shared clonotypes between healthy human individuals. Using immunoSEQ multiplex PCR, the repertoire was profiled, and TCRdb retains in-frame clones only, with some absent. The sample holds some 1,100,000 clones, 70% to 80% seen once. Sequencing used memory CD4+ T cells from PBMCs. Subset here: CD45RA-negative fraction. The source of these receptors is a man between 18 and 29 years old in good health. Some clones in this sample may be carry-over from other donors' samples.

The chain combines TRBV25-1 with TRBJ1-1, with a tentative D call TRBD1 (5 bases). Between the trimmed V and J ends, which lost 6 bases and 9 bases, there was a span of 17 bases. CDR3 length: 13 amino acids. CDR1 and CDR2 (germline): MGHDK, SYGVNS. The CDR3 nucleotides read TGTGCCAGCAGCGACCCGGGACTTACGAAAGCTTTCTTT. Its translation is CASSDPGLTKAFF.

The chain combines TRBV18 with TRBJ2-5, with D tentatively TRBD2 (5 bases). V dropped 4 bases and J dropped 2 bases, with 8 bases sitting between them. This CDR3 is built from 13 residues. Germline V gene sequence: CDR1 KGHSH, CDR2 LQKENI. CDR3 nucleotides: TGTGCCAGCTCACGAGGGAAGCAAGAGACCCAGTACTTC. This sequence encodes CASSRGKQETQYF.

In this sample, this clone turned up a few times. V gene TRBV19 combines with J gene TRBJ2-6; the D gene is possibly TRBD1 (6 bases). Trimming shortened V by 3 bases and J by 0 bases, and 12 bases separated the two germline ends. CDR3 length equals 17 residues. Germline CDR1 is LNHDA and CDR2 is SQIVND (reference sequence). The DNA for the CDR3 is TGTGCCAGTAGTATTTCTGGACAGACCTCTGGGGCCAACGTCCTGACTTTC. This gives the protein CASSISGQTSGANVLTF.

The J gene is TRBJ2-7, the V gene TRBV28, with D possibly matching TRBD2 (6 bases). The germline V gene encodes CDR1 MDHEN and CDR2 SYDVKM. The CDR3 sequence is 14 residues long. V lost 3 bases, J lost 1 base, and 10 bases lay in between. The CDR3 DNA follows: TGTGCCAGCAGTTTTCATGGGGGGTCCTACGAGCAGTACTTC. Protein product: CASSFHGGSYEQYF.

The rearrangement links TRBV5-6 to TRBJ2-3; possibly TRBD1 for D (6 bases). V was trimmed by 0 bases and J by 2 bases, leaving 10 bases between them. Germline lookup yields CDR1 SGHDT and CDR2 YYEEEE. The CDR3 length is 15 residues. This CDR3 is CASSLVDSPTDTQYF. The CDR3 DNA reads as TGTGCCAGCAGCTTGGTGGACAGCCCCACAGATACGCAGTATTTT.

The chain carries TRBV28 and TRBJ1-4; TRBD1 agrees at 9 bases. CDR3 length: 16 amino acids. J was trimmed by 8 bases and V by 6 bases; bases with no gene match: 13. Germline V lookup: CDR1 MDHEN, CDR2 SYDVKM. The CDR3 sequence is CASRRPGQGRSEKLFF. The CDR3 DNA follows: TGTGCCAGCAGACGTCCGGGACAGGGACGATCAGAAAAACTGTTTTTT. Looking up the rest from reference TRBV28 and TRBJ1-4 gives the full variable domain: DVKVTQSSRYLVKRTGEKVFLECVQDMDHENMFWYRQDPGLGLRLIYFSYDVKMKEKGDIPEGYSVSREKKERFSLILESASTNQTSMYLCASRRPGQGRSEKLFFGSGTQLSVL.

This clone has just a few counts. The CDR3 loop is CASSPRSSAAIQETQYF. The CDR3 DNA sequence: TGTGCCAGCAGCCCCCGTTCTTCGGCAGCAATACAAGAGACCCAGTACTTC. V usage is TRBV7-8 and J usage is TRBJ2-5; D gene ambiguous. The germline V and J ends were trimmed by 5 bases and 2 bases, with 21 bases remaining between them. The germline CDR1 and CDR2 sequences are SGHVS and FQNEAQ. The CDR3 runs 17 residues.

The chain uses TRBV19 and TRBJ2-1, with no clear D. This CDR3 contains 16 residues. Germline loops: CDR1 LNHDA, CDR2 SQIVND (reference sequence). Trimming took off 4 bases at V and 2 bases at J, with 15 bases between the two ends. The CDR3 reads CASSTRASRAYNEQFF. The DNA of the CDR3 is TGTGCCAGTAGTACTAGGGCTTCCCGGGCCTACAATGAGCAGTTCTTC.

The chain links TRBV7-2 to TRBJ1-1; possible D gene TRBD1, 5 bases. The CDR3 loop spans 14 amino acids. V lost 3 bases and J 4 bases, leaving 12 bases between the germline ends. Per germline, CDR1 SGHTA and CDR2 FQGNSA. The CDR3 DNA sequence: TGTGCCAGCAGCTTTACTTCGGGGCTCACTGAAGCTTTCTTT. Its translation is CASSFTSGLTEAFF.

The rearrangement links TRBV5-5 to TRBJ2-7; D not resolved. The CDR3 has 15 residues. Per germline, CDR1 SGHKS and CDR2 YYEKEE (reference sequence). The V gene lost 4 bases and the J gene lost 0 bases, with 14 bases spanning the gap. In DNA, the CDR3 is TGTGCCAGCAGCCTCACAGATTGGAGCTCCTACGAGCAGTACTTC. Translated, it gives CASSLTDWSSYEQYF.

For the CDR3, the DNA is TGCGCCAGCAGCATCCTCGGGGGAGGGGAAGATACGCAGTATTTT. It is translated as CASSILGGGEDTQYF. This chain connects TRBV5-1 to TRBJ2-3, with TRBD2 matching over 7 bases. The CDR3 totals 15 residues. Looked up from germline, CDR1 is SGHRS and CDR2 is YFSETQ. V shed 4 bases and J 5 bases; nucleotides not matched to a gene: 10.